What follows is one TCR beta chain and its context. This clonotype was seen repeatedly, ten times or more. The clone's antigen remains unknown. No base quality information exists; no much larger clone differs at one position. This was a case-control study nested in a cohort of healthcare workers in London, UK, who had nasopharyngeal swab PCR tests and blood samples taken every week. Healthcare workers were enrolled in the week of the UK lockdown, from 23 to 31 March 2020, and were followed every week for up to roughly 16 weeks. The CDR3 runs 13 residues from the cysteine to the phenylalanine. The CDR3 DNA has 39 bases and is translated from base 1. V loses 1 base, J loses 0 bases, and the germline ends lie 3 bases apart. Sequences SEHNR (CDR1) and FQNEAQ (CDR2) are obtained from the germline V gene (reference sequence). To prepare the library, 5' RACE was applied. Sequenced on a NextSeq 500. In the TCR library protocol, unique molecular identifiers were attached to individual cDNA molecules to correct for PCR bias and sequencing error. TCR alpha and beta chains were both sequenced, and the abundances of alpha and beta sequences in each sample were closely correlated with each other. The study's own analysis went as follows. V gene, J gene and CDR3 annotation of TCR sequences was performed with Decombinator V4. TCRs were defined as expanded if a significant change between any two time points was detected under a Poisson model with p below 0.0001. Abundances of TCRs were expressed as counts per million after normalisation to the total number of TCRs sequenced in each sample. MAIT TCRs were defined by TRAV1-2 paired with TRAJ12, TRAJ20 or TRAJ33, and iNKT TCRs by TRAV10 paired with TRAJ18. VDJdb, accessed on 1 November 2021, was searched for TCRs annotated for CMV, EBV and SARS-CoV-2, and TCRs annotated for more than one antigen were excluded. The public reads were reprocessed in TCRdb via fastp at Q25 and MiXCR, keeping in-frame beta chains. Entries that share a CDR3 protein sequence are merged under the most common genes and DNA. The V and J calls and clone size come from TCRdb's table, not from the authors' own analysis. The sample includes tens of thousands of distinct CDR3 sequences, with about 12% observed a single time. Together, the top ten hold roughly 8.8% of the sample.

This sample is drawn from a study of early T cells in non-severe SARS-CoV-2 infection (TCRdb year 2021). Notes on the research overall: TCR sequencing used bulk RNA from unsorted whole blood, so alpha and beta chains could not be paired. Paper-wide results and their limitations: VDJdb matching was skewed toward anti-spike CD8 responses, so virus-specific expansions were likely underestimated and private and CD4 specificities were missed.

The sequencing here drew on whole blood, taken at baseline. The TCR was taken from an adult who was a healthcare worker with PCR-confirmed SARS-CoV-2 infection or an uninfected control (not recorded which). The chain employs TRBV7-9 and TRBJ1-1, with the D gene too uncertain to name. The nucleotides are TGTGCCAGCAGCTTAGTTGTGAACACTGAAGCTTTCTTT. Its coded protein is CASSLVVNTEAFF.